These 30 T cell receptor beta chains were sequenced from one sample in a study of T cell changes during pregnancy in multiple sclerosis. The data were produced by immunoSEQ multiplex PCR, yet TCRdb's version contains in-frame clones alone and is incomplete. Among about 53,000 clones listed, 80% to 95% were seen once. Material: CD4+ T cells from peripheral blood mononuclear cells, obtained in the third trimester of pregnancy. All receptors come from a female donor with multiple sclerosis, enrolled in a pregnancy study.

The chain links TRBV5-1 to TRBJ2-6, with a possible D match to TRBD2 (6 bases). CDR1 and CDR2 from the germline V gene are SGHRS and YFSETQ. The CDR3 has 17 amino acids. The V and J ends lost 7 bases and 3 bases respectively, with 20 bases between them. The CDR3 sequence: CASASQSLGSGANVLTF. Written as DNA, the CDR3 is TGCGCCAGCGCCTCACAGAGCCTCGGGAGTGGGGCCAACGTCCTGACTTTC.

CDR3 bases: TGTGCCAGCAGCTGGGGGGGGGAGACCCAGTACTTC. It translates to CASSWGGETQYF. J is TRBJ2-5 and V is TRBV7-6; TRBD2 matches at 7 bases. The CDR3 loop spans 12 amino acids. V lost 4 bases to trimming and J lost 5 bases; unmatched junction nucleotides: 1. The germline CDR1 and CDR2 sequences are SGHVS and FNYEAQ.

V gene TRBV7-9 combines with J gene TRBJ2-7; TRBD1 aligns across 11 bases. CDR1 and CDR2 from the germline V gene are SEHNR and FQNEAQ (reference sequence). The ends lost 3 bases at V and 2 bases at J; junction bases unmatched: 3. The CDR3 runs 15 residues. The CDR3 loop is CASSFPGQGAYEQYF. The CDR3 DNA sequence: TGTGCCAGCAGCTTTCCGGGACAGGGGGCCTACGAGCAGTACTTC.

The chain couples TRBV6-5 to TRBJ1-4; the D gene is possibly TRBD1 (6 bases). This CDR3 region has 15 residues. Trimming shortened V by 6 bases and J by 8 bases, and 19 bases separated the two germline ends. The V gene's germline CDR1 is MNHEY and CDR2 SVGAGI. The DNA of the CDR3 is TGTGCCAGCAGACTTACAGGGTGGGGGAAGGAAAAACTGTTTTTT. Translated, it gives CASRLTGWGKEKLFF.

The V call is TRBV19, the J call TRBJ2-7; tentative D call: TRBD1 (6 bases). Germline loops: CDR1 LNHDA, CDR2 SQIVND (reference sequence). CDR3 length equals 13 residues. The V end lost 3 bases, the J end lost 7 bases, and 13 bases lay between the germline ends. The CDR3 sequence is CASSMVRGKEQYF. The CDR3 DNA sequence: TGTGCCAGTAGTATGGTCAGGGGTAAAGAGCAGTACTTC.

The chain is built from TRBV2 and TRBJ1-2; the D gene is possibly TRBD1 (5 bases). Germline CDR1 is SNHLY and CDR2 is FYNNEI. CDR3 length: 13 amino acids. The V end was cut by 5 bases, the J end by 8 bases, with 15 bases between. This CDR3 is CASSPSGGGGYTF. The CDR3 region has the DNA TGTGCCAGCAGTCCCAGCGGGGGGGGAGGCTACACCTTC.

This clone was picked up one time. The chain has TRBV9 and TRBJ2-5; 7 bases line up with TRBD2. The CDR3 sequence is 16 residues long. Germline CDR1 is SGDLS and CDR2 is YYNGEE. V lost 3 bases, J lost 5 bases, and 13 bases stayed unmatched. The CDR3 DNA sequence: TGTGCCAGCAGCGCATCGGGGACTACTCCCGGGGAGACCCAGTACTTC. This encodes CASSASGTTPGETQYF.

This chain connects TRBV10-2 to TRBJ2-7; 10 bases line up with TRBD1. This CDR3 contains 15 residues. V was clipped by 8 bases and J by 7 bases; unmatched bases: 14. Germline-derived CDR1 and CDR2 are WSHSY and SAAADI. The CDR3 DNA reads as TGCGCCAGCGCCTACTCCGGGACAGGGGTGGAAGAGCAGTACTTC. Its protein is CASAYSGTGVEEQYF.

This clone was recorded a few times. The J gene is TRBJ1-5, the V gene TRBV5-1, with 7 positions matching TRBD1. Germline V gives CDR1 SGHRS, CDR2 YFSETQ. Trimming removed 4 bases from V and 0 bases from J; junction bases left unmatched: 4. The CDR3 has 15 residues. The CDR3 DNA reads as TGCGCCAGCAGCCGGGGGACAGCTAGCAATCAGCCCCAGCATTTT. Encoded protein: CASSRGTASNQPQHF.

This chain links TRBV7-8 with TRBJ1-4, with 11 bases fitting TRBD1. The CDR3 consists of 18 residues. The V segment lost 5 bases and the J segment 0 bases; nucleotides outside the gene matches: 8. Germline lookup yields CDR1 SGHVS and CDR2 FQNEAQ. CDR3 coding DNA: TGTGCCAGCAGCCCCCGGGACAGGGGGATTCCAACTAATGAAAAACTGTTTTTT. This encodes CASSPRDRGIPTNEKLFF.

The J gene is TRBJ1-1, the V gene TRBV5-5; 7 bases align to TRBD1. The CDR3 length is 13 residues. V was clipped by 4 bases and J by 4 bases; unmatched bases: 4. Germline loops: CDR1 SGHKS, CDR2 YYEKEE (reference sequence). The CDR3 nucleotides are TGTGCCAGCAGCATCCCAGGGGGCACTGAAGCTTTCTTT. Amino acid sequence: CASSIPGGTEAFF.

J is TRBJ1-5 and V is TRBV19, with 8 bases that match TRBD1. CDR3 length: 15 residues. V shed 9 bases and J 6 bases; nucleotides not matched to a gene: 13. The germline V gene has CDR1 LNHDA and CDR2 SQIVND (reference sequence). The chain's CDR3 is CARDWGQELGQPQHF. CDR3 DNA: TGTGCCAGGGATTGGGGACAGGAGCTTGGTCAGCCCCAGCATTTT.

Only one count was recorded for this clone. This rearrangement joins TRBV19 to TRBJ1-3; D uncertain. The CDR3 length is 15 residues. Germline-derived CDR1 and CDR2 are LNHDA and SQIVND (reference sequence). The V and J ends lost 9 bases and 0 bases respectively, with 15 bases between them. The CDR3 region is CASGPQVLSGNTIYF. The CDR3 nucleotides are TGTGCCAGCGGCCCTCAGGTTCTCTCTGGAAACACCATATATTTT. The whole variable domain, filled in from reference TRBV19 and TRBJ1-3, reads DGGITQSPKYLFRKEGQNVTLSCEQNLNHDAMYWYRQDPGQGLRLIYYSQIVNDFQKGDIAEGYSVSREKKESFPLTVTSAQKNPTAFYLCASGPQVLSGNTIYFGEGSWLTVV.

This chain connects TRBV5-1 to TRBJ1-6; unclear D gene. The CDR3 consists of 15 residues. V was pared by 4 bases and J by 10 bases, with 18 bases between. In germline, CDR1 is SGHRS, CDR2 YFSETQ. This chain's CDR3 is CASSILSGYESPLHF. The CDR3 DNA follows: TGCGCCAGCAGCATCCTGTCGGGTTACGAATCACCCCTCCACTTT.

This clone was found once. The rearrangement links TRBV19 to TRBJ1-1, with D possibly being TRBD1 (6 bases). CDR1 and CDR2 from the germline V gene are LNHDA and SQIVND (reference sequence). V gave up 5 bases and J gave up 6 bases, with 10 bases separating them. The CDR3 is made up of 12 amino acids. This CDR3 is CASSPYRAEAFF. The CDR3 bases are TGTGCCAGTAGTCCCTACAGGGCTGAAGCTTTCTTT.

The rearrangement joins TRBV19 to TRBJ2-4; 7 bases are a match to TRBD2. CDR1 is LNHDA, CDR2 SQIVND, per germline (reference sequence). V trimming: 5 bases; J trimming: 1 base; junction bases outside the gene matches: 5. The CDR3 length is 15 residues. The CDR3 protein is CASSPGGAAKNIQYF. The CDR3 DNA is TGTGCCAGTAGTCCGGGAGGAGCGGCCAAAAACATTCAGTACTTC.

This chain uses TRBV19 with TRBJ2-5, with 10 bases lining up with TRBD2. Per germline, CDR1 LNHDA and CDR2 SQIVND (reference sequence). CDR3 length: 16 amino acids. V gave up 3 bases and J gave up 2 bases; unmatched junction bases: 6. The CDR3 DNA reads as TGTGCCAGTAGTATCGTTAGCGGGGGGCCGCAAGAGACCCAGTACTTC. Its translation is CASSIVSGGPQETQYF.

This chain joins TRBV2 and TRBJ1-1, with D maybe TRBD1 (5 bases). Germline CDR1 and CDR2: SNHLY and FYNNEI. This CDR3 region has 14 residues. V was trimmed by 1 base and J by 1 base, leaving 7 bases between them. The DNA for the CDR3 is TGTGCCAGCAGTGAAGTTAGGGGGAACACTGAAGCTTTCTTT. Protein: CASSEVRGNTEAFF.

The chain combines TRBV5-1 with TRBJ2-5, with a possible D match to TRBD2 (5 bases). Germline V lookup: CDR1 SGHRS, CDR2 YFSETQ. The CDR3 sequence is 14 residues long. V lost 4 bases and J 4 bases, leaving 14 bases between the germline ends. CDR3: CASSPGVLVETQYF. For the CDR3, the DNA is TGCGCCAGCAGCCCCGGGGTCCTCGTAGAGACCCAGTACTTC.

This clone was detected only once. The CDR3 here is CASSEFQGSGNEQFF. The CDR3 coding sequence is TGTGCCAGCAGTGAATTTCAGGGTAGCGGGAATGAGCAGTTCTTC. J is TRBJ2-1 and V is TRBV6-4; 7 nucleotides line up with TRBD2. Trimming cost V 3 bases and J 7 bases; bases outside gene matches: 9. CDR3 length: 15 residues. Germline CDR1 MRHNA, CDR2 SNTAGT.

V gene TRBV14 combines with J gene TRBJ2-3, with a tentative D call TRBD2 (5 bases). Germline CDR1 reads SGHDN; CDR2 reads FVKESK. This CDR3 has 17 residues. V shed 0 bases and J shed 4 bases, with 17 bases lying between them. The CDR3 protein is CASSQDRGGVRADTQYF. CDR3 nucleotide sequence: TGTGCCAGCAGCCAAGATCGAGGAGGAGTGAGAGCAGATACGCAGTATTTT.

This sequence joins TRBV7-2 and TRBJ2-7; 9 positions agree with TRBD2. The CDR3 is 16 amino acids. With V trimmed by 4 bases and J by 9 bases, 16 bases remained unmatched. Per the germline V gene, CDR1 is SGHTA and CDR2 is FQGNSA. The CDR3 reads CASSSPVLAGSSSQYF. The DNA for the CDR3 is TGTGCCAGCAGCTCACCGGTTCTAGCGGGGTCTTCCTCGCAGTACTTC.

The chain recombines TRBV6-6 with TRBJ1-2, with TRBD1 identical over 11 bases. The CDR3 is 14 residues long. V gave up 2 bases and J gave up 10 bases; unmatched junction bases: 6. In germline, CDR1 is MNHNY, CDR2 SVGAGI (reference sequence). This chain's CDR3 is CASSYTGQGEAYTF. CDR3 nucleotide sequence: TGTGCCAGCAGTTACACGGGACAGGGGGAGGCCTACACCTTC.

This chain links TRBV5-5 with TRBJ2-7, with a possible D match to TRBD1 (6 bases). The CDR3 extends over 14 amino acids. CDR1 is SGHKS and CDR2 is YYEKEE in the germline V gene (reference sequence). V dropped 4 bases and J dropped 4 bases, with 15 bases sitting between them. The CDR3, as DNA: TGTGCCAGCAGCACGGCCGGGGACAAGTACGAGCAGTACTTC. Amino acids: CASSTAGDKYEQYF.

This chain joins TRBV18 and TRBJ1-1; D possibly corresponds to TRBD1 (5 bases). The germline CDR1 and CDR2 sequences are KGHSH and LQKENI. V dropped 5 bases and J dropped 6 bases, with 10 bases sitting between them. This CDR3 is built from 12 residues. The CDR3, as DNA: TGTGCCAGCTCAAGGGGTTTGGCTGAAGCTTTCTTT. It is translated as CASSRGLAEAFF.

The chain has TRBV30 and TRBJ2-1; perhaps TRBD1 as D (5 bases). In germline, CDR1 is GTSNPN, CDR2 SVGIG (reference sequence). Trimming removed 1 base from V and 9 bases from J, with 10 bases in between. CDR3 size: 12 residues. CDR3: CAWSDRWGEQFF. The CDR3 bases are TGTGCCTGGAGTGACAGGTGGGGTGAGCAGTTCTTC.

The CDR3 nucleotides read TGTGCCAGCAGTGAGGGACAGCGGAATGAAAAACTGTTTTTT. It specifies CASSEGQRNEKLFF. The chain is built from TRBV6-5 and TRBJ1-4; 7 nucleotides line up with TRBD1. The CDR3 totals 14 residues. Trimming at V came to 5 bases and at J to 5 bases, leaving 5 bases not matched to a gene. Germline V gene lookup returns CDR1 MNHEY and CDR2 SVGAGI.

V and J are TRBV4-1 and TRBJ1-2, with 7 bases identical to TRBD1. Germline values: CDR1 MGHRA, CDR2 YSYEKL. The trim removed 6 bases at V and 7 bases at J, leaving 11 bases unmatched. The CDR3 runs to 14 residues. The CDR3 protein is CASSSPRDRSGYTF. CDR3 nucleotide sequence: TGCGCCAGCAGTTCTCCTCGGGACAGAAGTGGCTACACCTTC.

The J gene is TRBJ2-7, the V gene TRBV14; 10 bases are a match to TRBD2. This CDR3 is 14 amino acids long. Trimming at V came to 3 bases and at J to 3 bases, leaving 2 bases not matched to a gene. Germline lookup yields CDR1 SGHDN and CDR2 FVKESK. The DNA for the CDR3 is TGTGCCAGCAGCCAGGGACTAGCGAGCTACGAGCAGTACTTC. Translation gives CASSQGLASYEQYF.

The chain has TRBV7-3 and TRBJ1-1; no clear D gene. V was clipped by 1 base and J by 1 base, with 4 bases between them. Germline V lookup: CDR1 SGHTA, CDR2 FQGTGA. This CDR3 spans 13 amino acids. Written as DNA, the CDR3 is TGTGCCAGCAGCTTAAGGCCGAACACTGAAGCTTTCTTT. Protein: CASSLRPNTEAFF.